The 21 T cell receptor beta chains listed next were all sequenced from one sample in a study of OX40 agonist ivuxolimab in advanced cancers. Profiling relied on immunoSEQ multiplex PCR, and the TCRdb table lists in-frame clones only, not all of them. The repertoire includes 90,000 to 120,000 clones, around 93% of them detected once, and about 1.2% sits in the top ten. The sequences come from CD4+ or CD8+ T cells sorted from blood, collected in a trial of the OX40 agonist ivuxolimab. These receptors originate from an adult with an advanced solid tumor such as melanoma, head and neck, liver or kidney cancer.

This sequence joins TRBV7-2 and TRBJ1-2; D is unclear. The length of the CDR3 is 16 residues. The V gene lost 3 bases and the J gene lost 0 bases, with 14 bases spanning the gap. Germline V gene data show CDR1 as SGHTA and CDR2 as FQGNSA. CDR3 loop: CASSFPQPRANYGYTF. DNA of the CDR3: TGTGCCAGCAGCTTTCCCCAGCCTAGGGCTAACTATGGCTACACCTTC.

V and J are TRBV28 and TRBJ1-5; D is undetermined. Between the trimmed V and J ends, which lost 6 bases and 0 bases, there was a span of 18 bases. This CDR3 has 17 amino acids. Per germline, CDR1 MDHEN and CDR2 SYDVKM. The CDR3 sequence is CASRPTLGGRSNQPQHF. CDR3 in DNA: TGTGCCAGCAGACCCACATTGGGCGGGCGTAGCAATCAGCCCCAGCATTTT.

Turning to this clone: Other nucleotide sequences from this sample produce the same CDR3. The chain links TRBV18 to TRBJ2-7; D unresolved. The CDR3 consists of 12 residues. The V end lost 2 bases, the J end lost 4 bases, and 6 bases lay between the germline ends. CDR1 is KGHSH and CDR2 is LQKENI in the germline V gene. The CDR3 region is CASSPTSYEQYF. DNA of the CDR3: TGTGCCAGCTCACCAACAAGTTACGAGCAGTACTTC.

This clone has only one observation. The chain joins TRBV18 to TRBJ2-1; 11 nucleotides align to TRBD1. Trimming at V came to 3 bases and at J to 7 bases, leaving 5 bases not matched to a gene. Germline V gene lookup returns CDR1 KGHSH and CDR2 LQKENI. The CDR3 is 15 amino acids. The CDR3 protein is CASSPGTGGQNEQFF. DNA of the CDR3: TGTGCCAGCTCACCTGGGACAGGGGGGCAGAATGAGCAGTTCTTC.

The chain combines TRBV6-6 with TRBJ1-1, with D perhaps matching TRBD1 (5 bases). The CDR3 runs to 12 residues. V was cut by 5 bases and J by 10 bases, with 14 bases left in between. Per germline, CDR1 MNHNY and CDR2 SVGAGI (reference sequence). Here the CDR3 DNA reads TGTGCCAGCAGTAGCCGGGGCTTGCCAGCTTTCTTT. Translating gives CASSSRGLPAFF.

This chain links TRBV7-6 with TRBJ2-7; weak D call: TRBD2 (5 bases). CDR1 SGHVS and CDR2 FNYEAQ come from the germline V gene. This CDR3 region has 13 residues. Trimming left V 1 base short and J 4 bases short, with 8 bases between. The DNA of the CDR3 is TGTGCCAGCAGCTTAGGAGTAGCGTACGAGCAGTACTTC. Amino acid sequence: CASSLGVAYEQYF.

J is TRBJ1-6 and V is TRBV25-1, with D uncertain. CDR1 is MGHDK and CDR2 is SYGVNS in the germline V gene. Trimming removed 6 bases from V and 9 bases from J, with 9 bases in between. This CDR3 has 12 residues. CDR3 region: CASRGRRSPLHF. The DNA for the CDR3 is TGTGCCAGCAGGGGTCGGCGTTCACCCCTCCACTTT.

V is TRBV27 and J is TRBJ2-7; 8 nucleotides match TRBD2. Germline CDR1 is MNHEY and CDR2 is SMNVEV (reference sequence). V lost 5 bases and J lost 3; bases outside the gene matches: 9. The CDR3 has 15 residues. The CDR3 bases are TGTGCCAGCAGTCTCAATTTTGCGGGAGGCTACGAGCAGTACTTC. Its translation: CASSLNFAGGYEQYF.

The chain carries TRBV6-5 and TRBJ2-5; no clear D gene. Germline assignment: CDR1 MNHEY and CDR2 SVGAGI. The CDR3 sequence is 14 residues long. The ends were cut back, 4 bases at V and 2 bases at J, with 11 bases in the middle. The CDR3 sequence is CASSFFRYQETQYF. The CDR3 DNA reads as TGTGCCAGCAGTTTTTTCCGGTATCAAGAGACCCAGTACTTC.

The genes are TRBV28 and TRBJ2-1; D is undetermined. This CDR3 comprises 14 residues. CDR1 MDHEN and CDR2 SYDVKM come from the germline V gene. V was cut by 3 bases and J by 4 bases, with 10 bases left in between. The CDR3: CASSLYGLYNEQFF. For the CDR3, the DNA is TGTGCCAGCAGTTTGTATGGATTATACAATGAGCAGTTCTTC.

CDR3 loop: CASSPSPPYEKLFF. CDR3 coding DNA: TGCGCCAGCAGCCCCAGCCCCCCCTATGAAAAACTGTTTTTT. The rearrangement uses TRBV5-1 and TRBJ1-4, with no clear D. The V end lost 4 bases, the J end lost 6 bases, and 13 bases lay between the germline ends. Germline V CDR1 and CDR2: SGHRS, YFSETQ. The CDR3 extends over 14 amino acids.

This clone has only one observation. The chain has TRBV7-3 and TRBJ2-7, with D uncertain. Trimming left V 5 bases short and J 3 bases short, with 14 bases between. The length of the CDR3 is 14 residues. The germline V gene has CDR1 SGHTA and CDR2 FQGTGA. The CDR3 protein is CASSPNLRYYEQYF. In DNA form, the CDR3 reads TGTGCCAGCAGCCCAAATCTCCGGTACTACGAGCAGTACTTC.

The genes are TRBV28 and TRBJ2-7; D gene ambiguous. V lost 6 bases and J 0 bases, leaving 3 bases between the germline ends. Germline assignment: CDR1 MDHEN and CDR2 SYDVKM. The CDR3 contains 11 residues. The CDR3 DNA reads as TGTGCCAGCAGACACTCCTACGAGCAGTACTTC. Its protein product is CASRHSYEQYF.

The rearrangement joins TRBV10-3 to TRBJ2-2; TRBD1 agrees at 10 bases. Germline V gene sequence: CDR1 ENHRY, CDR2 SYGVKD. The CDR3 is made up of 20 amino acids. V lost 6 bases, J lost 0 bases, and 16 bases stayed unmatched. CDR3 amino acids: CAIRQTGGYYTRANTGELFF. The DNA of the CDR3 is TGTGCCATCAGACAGACAGGGGGCTATTACACCCGCGCGAACACCGGGGAGCTGTTTTTT.

J is TRBJ1-2 and V is TRBV6-1, with TRBD1 matching over 7 bases. The J segment lost 3 bases and the V segment lost 1 base, leaving 8 bases of the junction unmatched. The CDR3 length is 16 residues. The germline V gene encodes CDR1 MNHNS and CDR2 SASEGT. CDR3 sequence (DNA): TGTGCCAGCAGTGAAGGGTTGACAGGGCCCTACTATGGCTACACCTTC. This gives the protein CASSEGLTGPYYGYTF.

This clone was counted a few times. This chain uses TRBV4-2 with TRBJ1-1, with TRBD1 identical over 8 bases. With V trimmed by 4 bases and J by 1 base, 2 bases remained unmatched. Germline CDR1 is LGHNA and CDR2 is YNFKEQ. The CDR3 extends over 14 amino acids. The CDR3 spells CASSLTGGNTEAFF. In nucleotides, the CDR3 is TGTGCCAGCAGCCTTACAGGGGGGAACACTGAAGCTTTCTTT.

This chain joins TRBV5-4 and TRBJ2-5; unclear D gene. Germline loops: CDR1 SGHNT, CDR2 YYREEE (reference sequence). Trimming left V 4 bases short and J 4 bases short, with 11 bases between. The CDR3 sequence is 13 residues long. The chain's CDR3 is CASSVPPRETQYF. In nucleotides, the CDR3 is TGTGCCAGCAGCGTGCCCCCCCGAGAGACCCAGTACTTC.

The V call is TRBV29-1, the J call TRBJ2-3, with 7 nucleotides matching TRBD2. J was trimmed by 6 bases and V by 4 bases; bases with no gene match: 10. The germline V gene encodes CDR1 SQVTM and CDR2 ANQGSEA. The CDR3 runs 14 residues. For the CDR3, the DNA is TGCAGCGTTGCGGGAAGCGGGGAGTCGGATACGCAGTATTTT. Amino acids: CSVAGSGESDTQYF.

The gene calls are TRBV28 and TRBJ2-7; 8 nucleotides align to TRBD2. This CDR3 is built from 13 residues. After removal of 1 base from V and 7 bases from J, the junction contained 3 bases not matched to a gene. Germline V gene data show CDR1 as MDHEN and CDR2 as SYDVKM. The CDR3 sequence: CASSLLAGREQYF. CDR3 nucleotide sequence: TGTGCCAGCAGTTTATTAGCGGGAAGGGAGCAGTACTTC.

J is TRBJ1-4 and V is TRBV27; maybe TRBD1 (6 bases). Germline CDR1 and CDR2: MNHEY and SMNVEV (reference sequence). The CDR3 totals 13 residues. Trimming left V 6 bases short and J 8 bases short, with 13 bases between. CDR3 in DNA: TGTGCCAGCAGCCCACAGGGCAGGGAAAAACTGTTTTTT. It yields the protein CASSPQGREKLFF.

This chain uses TRBV9 with TRBJ2-1; TRBD1 agrees at 10 bases. Germline lookup yields CDR1 SGDLS and CDR2 YYNGEE. There are 17 residues in the CDR3. V dropped 0 bases and J dropped 4; count of bases not matched to a gene: 7. DNA of the CDR3: TGTGCCAGCAGCGTAGCCCGGCTGGGACAGGGGTACAATGAGCAGTTCTTC. Translated, it gives CASSVARLGQGYNEQFF. Variable domain in full (rest from reference TRBV9 and TRBJ2-1): DSGVTQTPKHLITATGQRVTLRCSPRSGDLSVYWYQQSLDQGLQFLIQYYNGEERAKGNILERFSAQQFPDLHSELNLSSLELGDSALYFCASSVARLGQGYNEQFFGPGTRLTVL.